These T cell receptor beta chains were read from a single sample in a study of blood T cell repertoires in COVID-19. TCRdb's table, derived via immunoSEQ multiplex PCR, lists solely in-frame clones and lacks some. The sample lists approximately 17,000 clones; 70% to 90% were seen once. The sequencing sample was made of PBMCs or T cells enriched from blood (not recorded which). These receptors originate from a young woman who had recovered from COVID-19. The CDR3 runs from the conserved cysteine through the conserved F or W. D genes are given only for firm matches. Not all rows give a size; the values are once, few, many and, for expanded clones, a class.

TRBJ2-7	TRBV12-3/TRBV12-4	.	12	once	CASSSNSYEQYF	TGTGCCAGCAGCTCTAACTCCTACGAGCAGTACTTC
TRBJ1-2	TRBV6-6	.	16	.	CASTYGAGAIGYGYTF	TGTGCCAGCACCTACGGAGCGGGGGCGATAGGCTATGGCTACACCTTC
TRBJ2-3	TRBV5-4	TRBD2	18	.	CASSPGLAGGPPTDTQYF	TGTGCCAGCAGCCCCGGACTAGCGGGGGGGCCCCCCACAGATACGCAGTATTTT
TRBJ1-2	TRBV4-3	TRBD1	15	.	CASSQATGGSYGYTF	TGCGCCAGCAGCCAAGCTACAGGGGGCTCCTATGGCTACACCTTC
TRBJ1-1	TRBV2	.	14	few	CASRGDTLNTEAFF	TGTGCCAGCAGGGGGGACACATTGAACACTGAAGCTTTCTTT
TRBJ1-5	TRBV19	TRBD1	14	.	CASRGTGINQPQHF	TGTGCCAGCAGGGGGACAGGGATAAATCAGCCCCAGCATTTT
TRBJ2-3	TRBV6-1	TRBD2	15	.	CASSEGSGGAHTQYF	TGTGCCAGCAGTGAAGGAAGCGGGGGTGCCCATACGCAGTATTTT
TRBJ2-1	TRBV2	.	14	.	CASSGRATYNEQFF	TGTGCCAGCAGTGGGCGGGCCACCTACAATGAGCAGTTCTTC
TRBJ1-6	TRBV7-8	.	15	.	CASSLMAIDRPPLHF	TGTGCCAGCAGCTTAATGGCGATTGACAGACCACCCCTCCACTTT
TRBJ1-3	TRBV6-5	.	15	.	CASRTTGGSGNTIYF	TGTGCCAGCAGAACTACAGGTGGCTCTGGAAACACCATATATTTT
TRBJ1-1	TRBV10-3	.	16	.	CAISETVWQSNTEAFF	TGTGCCATCAGTGAGACAGTTTGGCAGTCGAACACTGAAGCTTTCTTT
TRBJ2-5	TRBV2	TRBD2	12	.	CASTSGGETQYF	TGTGCCAGCACCTCGGGGGGGGAGACCCAGTACTTC
TRBJ2-5	TRBV5-5	TRBD2	16	.	CASSMLRLAGAETQYF	TGTGCCAGCAGCATGCTCCGGCTAGCGGGGGCAGAGACCCAGTACTTC
TRBJ1-6	TRBV6-5	.	14	few	CASRLGGDNSPLHF	TGTGCCAGCCGACTCGGAGGGGATAATTCACCCCTCCACTTT
TRBJ1-5	TRBV6-2/TRBV6-3	TRBD1	13	few	CASSQGVNQPQHF	TGTGCCAGCAGCCAGGGGGTCAATCAGCCCCAGCATTTT
TRBJ1-1	TRBV5-1	.	15	.	CASSLAGIGNTEAFF	TGCGCCAGCAGCTTGGCAGGGATTGGGAACACTGAAGCTTTCTTT
TRBJ1-5	TRBV2	TRBD1	16	.	CASSERQGLGSQPQHF	TGTGCCAGCAGTGAAAGACAGGGGCTGGGTAGTCAGCCCCAGCATTTT
TRBJ2-5	TRBV6-6	TRBD2	14	.	CASRGGGVVETQYF	TGTGCCAGCAGGGGCGGGGGGGTCGTAGAGACCCAGTACTTC
TRBJ1-1	TRBV30	.	14	.	CAWAGRGGNTEAFF	TGTGCCTGGGCCGGAAGAGGGGGGAACACTGAAGCTTTCTTT
TRBJ2-5	TRBV9	TRBD2	14	.	CASSQMGGVETQYF	TGTGCCAGCAGCCAGATGGGGGGGGTCGAGACCCAGTACTTC
TRBJ2-1	TRBV30	TRBD2	14	.	CAWSTGEGKSEQFF	TGTGCCTGGAGTACCGGGGAGGGGAAAAGTGAGCAGTTCTTC
TRBJ2-4	TRBV5-5	TRBD1	18	.	CASSSVMDRLILGNIQYF	TGTGCCAGCAGCTCCGTGATGGACAGGCTAATTTTGGGAAACATTCAGTACTTC
TRBJ1-1	TRBV24-1	.	13	.	CATSGGPATEAFF	TGTGCCACCAGTGGAGGCCCCGCCACTGAAGCTTTCTTT
TRBJ1-2	TRBV20-1	.	13	.	CSASTTTDYGYTF	TGCAGTGCTAGTACAACAACAGACTATGGCTACACCTTC
TRBJ1-2	TRBV3-1/TRBV3-2	.	16	.	CASSQGRPGDNYGYTF	TGTGCCAGCAGCCAAGGTCGGCCAGGGGATAACTATGGCTACACCTTC
TRBJ2-1	TRBV9	TRBD2	15	.	CASSALTSGGSEQFF	TGTGCCAGCAGCGCATTGACTAGCGGGGGCAGTGAGCAGTTCTTC
TRBJ1-5	TRBV7-2	TRBD1	15	.	CASSPREGAVQPQHF	TGTGCCAGCAGCCCCCGGGAGGGGGCTGTTCAGCCCCAGCATTTT
TRBJ2-1	TRBV9	.	16	once	CASSVERGSSYNEQFF	TGTGCCAGCAGCGTAGAAAGGGGAAGCTCCTACAATGAGCAGTTCTTC
TRBJ1-1	TRBV27	.	12	few	CASKGGNTEAFF	TGTGCCAGCAAAGGCGGGAACACTGAAGCTTTCTTT
TRBJ2-5	TRBV24-1	.	14	.	CATSETGLGETQYF	TGTGCCACCAGTGAGACTGGACTGGGAGAGACCCAGTACTTC
TRBJ2-2	TRBV9	TRBD2	17	.	CASSVLAGVVNTGELFF	TGTGCCAGCAGCGTACTAGCGGGGGTGGTGAACACCGGGGAGCTGTTTTTT
TRBJ2-6	TRBV5-1	TRBD1	18	.	CASSSGPGQNSGANVLTF	TGCGCCAGCAGCTCGGGACCGGGACAGAACTCTGGGGCCAACGTCCTGACTTTC
TRBJ1-2	TRBV25-1	TRBD1	14	.	CASRDTGQPYGYTF	TGTGCCAGCAGAGACACGGGACAGCCCTATGGCTACACCTTC
TRBJ1-1	TRBV3-1/TRBV3-2	.	13	.	CASSLGGGTEAFF	TGTGCCAGCAGCCTTGGGGGGGGCACTGAAGCTTTCTTT
TRBJ1-1	TRBV4-3	TRBD1	15	few	CASSELLQGGTEAFF	TGCGCCAGCAGCGAGCTTCTACAGGGGGGAACTGAAGCTTTCTTT
TRBJ1-2	TRBV10-3	.	15	.	CAISGPKGLVYGYTF	TGTGCCATCAGCGGCCCGAAGGGGCTCGTCTATGGCTACACCTTC
TRBJ2-5	TRBV3-1/TRBV3-2	TRBD1	15	.	CASSPPTGIQETQYF	TGTGCCAGCAGCCCGCCGACAGGGATCCAAGAGACCCAGTACTTC
TRBJ2-7	TRBV10-1	TRBD1	13	.	CASTGQGNDEQYF	TGCGCCAGCACCGGACAGGGGAACGACGAGCAGTACTTC
TRBJ2-1	TRBV11-3	TRBD2	16	.	CASSSRRGGIYNEQFF	TGTGCCAGCAGCTCCCGACGCGGGGGGATTTACAATGAGCAGTTCTTC
TRBJ2-3	TRBV19	.	14	few	CASSLGLVEDTQYF	TGTGCCAGTAGTTTAGGACTCGTCGAGGATACGCAGTATTTT
TRBJ1-5	TRBV28	.	13	.	CASSFSGNQPQHF	TGTGCCAGCAGTTTCAGCGGCAATCAGCCCCAGCATTTT
TRBJ1-1	TRBV10-3	TRBD1	15	.	CAISDMRGRKSEAFF	TGTGCCATCAGTGATATGAGGGGGCGGAAATCTGAAGCTTTCTTT
TRBJ1-2	TRBV6-5	TRBD1	15	.	CASSIATTGVYGYTF	TGTGCCAGCAGTATCGCCACTACAGGGGTCTATGGCTACACCTTC
TRBJ2-2	TRBV4-3	.	12	.	CAPAVKNGELFF	TGCGCCCCGGCGGTCAAGAACGGGGAGCTGTTTTTT
TRBJ1-5	TRBV30	.	13	.	CAWDTGYNQPQHF	TGTGCCTGGGATACAGGATACAATCAGCCCCAGCATTTT
TRBJ1-2	TRBV7-8	.	17	.	CASSLALFEGLNYGYTF	TGTGCCAGCAGCTTAGCGTTGTTCGAGGGTTTAAACTATGGCTACACCTTC
TRBJ1-6	TRBV19	.	13	once	CAANSGWNSPLHF	TGTGCAGCTAATAGCGGCTGGAATTCACCCCTCCACTTT
TRBJ2-3	TRBV11-3	.	14	.	CASSPGLPTDTQYF	TGTGCCAGCAGCCCGGGACTTCCCACAGATACGCAGTATTTT
TRBJ2-7	TRBV15	.	14	.	CATSRGAGLEEQYF	TGTGCCACCAGCAGAGGTGCGGGGCTAGAAGAGCAGTACTTC
TRBJ2-3	TRBV5-1	TRBD2	15	.	CASSLRGVNRDTQYF	TGCGCCAGCAGCTTGCGGGGGGTGAATAGAGATACGCAGTATTTT
TRBJ2-5	TRBV6-2/TRBV6-3	TRBD1	13	.	CASSSGTGETQYF	TGTGCCAGCAGTTCGGGGACAGGGGAGACCCAGTACTTC
TRBJ2-1	TRBV7-3	TRBD2	17	.	CASSLAPFGGGYNEQFF	TGTGCCAGCAGCTTAGCGCCCTTTGGCGGGGGTTACAATGAGCAGTTCTTC
TRBJ2-7	TRBV21-1	.	16	.	CASSKGRTGGSYEQYF	TGTGCCAGCAGCAAAGGAAGAACAGGGGGTTCCTACGAGCAGTACTTC